The rows below give T cell receptor beta chains drawn from one sample of a study of CD8 T cells in ankylosing spondylitis. TCRdb independently ran MiXCR on the 5' RACE reads; one entry per CDR3 protein. The sample carries 300,000 to 400,000 distinct CDR3 sequences, 9.5% to 13% recorded once. The sequenced sample was blood, either unsorted or a sorted T cell fraction (not recorded which). These receptor sequences come from a female donor with ankylosing spondylitis or in good health (not recorded which). The CDR3 runs from the conserved cysteine through the conserved F or W. The D gene is left open where the match is weak. Part of the rows lack a size; the others show once, few, many or a class for expanded clones.

few,NA,TRBV20-1,TRBJ2-1,CSAGREREVKFF,TGCAGTGCGGGGAGAGAGAGGGAGGTTAAGTTCTTC
NA,NA,TRBV2,TRBJ2-3,CASSVTEDTQYF,TGTGCCAGCAGTGTGACGGAGGATACGCAGTATTTT
few,TRBD2,TRBV6-2/TRBV6-3,TRBJ2-7,CASSYMLAGGSYEQYF,TGTGCCAGCAGTTACATGCTAGCGGGAGGATCCTACGAGCAGTACTTC
NA,NA,TRBV18,TRBJ2-1,CASSPLGGSSYNERFF,TGTGCCAGCTCACCACTTGGGGGTAGCTCCTACAATGAGCGGTTCTTC
many,NA,TRBV3-1,TRBJ2-2,CASRNSLGELFF,TGTGCCAGCAGGAATAGCCTCGGGGAGCTGTTTTTT
many,TRBD2,TRBV20-1,TRBJ2-3,CSALPGLATDTQYF,TGCAGTGCGTTGCCGGGACTAGCGACAGATACGCAGTATTTT
many,TRBD2,TRBV7-3,TRBJ2-2,CASSVAGQGTGELFF,TGTGCCAGCAGCGTAGCGGGGCAGGGAACCGGGGAGCTGTTTTTT
NA,NA,TRBV15,TRBJ2-3,CATSRERSRTDTQYF,TGTGCCACCAGCAGAGAACGGTCCCGCACAGATACGCAGTATTTT
NA,TRBD2,TRBV5-1,TRBJ2-1,CASSLRGSGGSRNEQFF,TGCGCCAGCAGCTTGAGGGGTAGCGGGGGATCCAGGAATGAGCAGTTCTTC
many,TRBD1,TRBV9,TRBJ1-1,CASSVATGAGTEAFF,TGTGCCAGCAGCGTAGCTACAGGGGCCGGTACTGAAGCTTTCTTT
many,NA,TRBV29-1,TRBJ2-5,CSVLGGGGETQYF,TGCAGCGTTCTCGGGGGAGGTGGGGAGACCCAGTACTTC
many,NA,TRBV7-6,TRBJ1-3,CASSPVSSGNTIYF,TGTGCCAGCAGCCCGGTGAGCTCTGGAAACACCATATATTTT
few,NA,TRBV7-2,TRBJ2-7,CASSLAASASGEQYF,TGTGCCAGCAGCTTAGCCGCTAGCGCGTCGGGCGAGCAGTACTTC
many,NA,TRBV24-1,TRBJ2-5,CATSDSTAVEETQYF,TGTGCCACCAGTGATTCTACAGCAGTAGAAGAGACCCAGTACTTC
many,TRBD2,TRBV20-1,TRBJ2-1,CSAGGGTSGSYNEQFF,TGCAGTGCTGGGGGGGGGACTAGCGGGAGCTACAATGAGCAGTTCTTC
few,NA,TRBV7-2,TRBJ1-1,CASSLDGRSTEAFF,TGTGCCAGCAGCTTGGACGGACGGAGCACTGAAGCTTTCTTT
many,NA,TRBV6-1,TRBJ2-5,CASSRQEQETQYF,TGTGCCAGCAGCCGACAGGAGCAAGAGACCCAGTACTTC
NA,NA,TRBV24-1,TRBJ1-5,CATSAAGEPQHF,TGTGCCACCAGTGCCGCCGGGGAGCCCCAGCATTTT
few,TRBD1,TRBV4-1,TRBJ1-4,CASSTHYRGVREKLFF,TGCGCCAGCAGCACACACTACAGGGGTGTAAGGGAAAAACTGTTTTTT
many,TRBD2,TRBV7-2,TRBJ2-1,CASSLIVDTSGHNEQFF,TGTGCCAGCAGCTTAATAGTTGATACTAGCGGACACAATGAGCAGTTCTTC
many,NA,TRBV20-1,TRBJ1-3,CSAGIGNSGNTIYF,TGCAGTGCGGGAATCGGGAACTCTGGAAACACCATATATTTT
many,NA,TRBV5-6,TRBJ2-1,CASSLGYQTYNEQFF,TGTGCCAGCAGCTTGGGCTACCAAACCTACAATGAGCAGTTCTTC
many,NA,TRBV20-1,TRBJ1-1,CSARDLRGLYTEAFF,TGCAGTGCTAGGGACTTACGGGGGTTATACACTGAAGCTTTCTTT
few,NA,TRBV5-1,TRBJ2-1,CASSLVEGRGYNEQFF,TGCGCCAGCAGCTTGGTTGAGGGTCGCGGGTACAATGAGCAGTTCTTC
NA,TRBD2,TRBV25-1,TRBJ2-3,CASSWSAGGSDTQYF,TGTGCCAGCAGTTGGTCAGCGGGGGGGTCAGATACGCAGTATTTT
many,NA,TRBV6-1,TRBJ1-2,CASSEAYRDGYTF,TGTGCCAGCAGTGAAGCTTACCGGGATGGCTACACCTTC
few,TRBD1,TRBV11-3,TRBJ2-5,CASSLGDRGQETQYF,TGTGCCAGCAGCTTAGGGGACAGGGGCCAAGAGACCCAGTACTTC
few,NA,TRBV10-3,TRBJ1-6,CAISESRDPHNSPLHF,TGTGCCATCAGTGAGTCCAGGGATCCACATAATTCACCCCTCCACTTT
few,NA,TRBV29-1,TRBJ2-1,CSVSPPIGGFWNEQFF,TGCAGCGTTTCGCCCCCCATTGGGGGTTTTTGGAATGAGCAGTTCTTC
many,NA,TRBV5-8,TRBJ2-5,CASSGGLGPLGETQYF,TGTGCCAGCAGCGGGGGTCTTGGGCCCCTAGGAGAGACCCAGTACTTC
NA,TRBD1,TRBV10-3,TRBJ2-5,CAISGHSVGQGTRERFQETQYF,TGTGCCATCAGTGGACACTCTGTCGGACAGGGGACGAGAGAGAGATTCCAAGAGACCCAGTACTTC
NA,NA,TRBV7-8,TRBJ2-7,CASSSDRTYEQYF,TGTGCCAGCAGCTCCGACAGGACCTACGAGCAGTACTTC
many,NA,TRBV20-1,TRBJ2-6,CSADTGRGANVLTF,TGCAGTGCAGATACAGGGAGGGGGGCCAACGTCCTGACTTTC
many,NA,TRBV20-1,TRBJ2-7,CSALQGFMDEQYF,TGCAGTGCGCTGCAGGGGTTCATGGACGAGCAGTACTTC
NA,TRBD2,TRBV4-2,TRBJ2-7,CASSQASGSSYEQYF,TGTGCCAGCAGCCAAGCTAGCGGGAGCTCCTACGAGCAGTACTTC
many,NA,TRBV11-2,TRBJ2-7,CASSFSPSQYF,TGTGCCAGCAGCTTTTCGCCCTCCCAGTACTTC
few,NA,TRBV7-2,TRBJ1-1,CASSLATDGLEAFF,TGTGCCAGCAGCTTAGCAACGGACGGCCTTGAAGCTTTCTTT
NA,NA,TRBV6-5,TRBJ2-7,CASSFGTAAPEQYF,TGTGCCAGCAGTTTTGGGACGGCCGCCCCCGAGCAGTACTTC
few,TRBD1,TRBV9,TRBJ2-1,CASSTGTGWSYNEQFF,TGTGCCAGCAGCACCGGGACAGGGTGGTCCTACAATGAGCAGTTCTTC
many,TRBD2,TRBV20-1,TRBJ2-3,CSAPDVGGLETQYF,TGCAGTGCTCCTGATGTGGGGGGGTTGGAAACGCAGTATTTT
many,TRBD1,TRBV20-1,TRBJ2-5,CSAQPGQGGETQYF,TGCAGTGCTCAGCCGGGACAGGGGGGTGAGACCCAGTACTTC
NA,NA,TRBV15,TRBJ2-1,CATSRDGGGPLNEQFF,TGTGCCACCAGCAGAGATGGAGGGGGTCCCCTGAATGAGCAGTTCTTC
NA,NA,TRBV20-1,TRBJ1-5,CSARTYRLGGQPQHF,TGCAGTGCTAGAACCTATCGCCTCGGAGGGCAGCCCCAGCATTTT